The clone carrying this T cell receptor (beta chain) appeared a few times. Its target is unknown. Germline loops: CDR1 ENHRY, CDR2 SYGVKD. This CDR3 has 15 amino acids. Unmatched junction bases numbered 7, after V lost 5 bases and J lost 4 bases. The data belong to a study of post-analysis software for immune sequencing data. Study-level findings and limits: In multiple sclerosis, normalized Chao1 diversity was significantly below that of controls. Co-batched samples clustered tightly together by F measure. Patients had higher frequencies than controls of roughly five TRBV segments, including TRBV5-6, TRBV5-1 and TRBV20-1.

Unique molecular identifiers were present in the TCR beta cDNA libraries. TCRdb fed the PCR reads into MiXCR, producing one record per CDR3 protein. The sample has roughly 170,000 distinct CDR3 sequences, approximately 30% seen once; the top ten hold approximately 1.5%. J is TRBJ1-5 and V is TRBV10-3; 8 bases line up with TRBD1. The source is a girl aged 10-17 years with multiple sclerosis. The specimen sequenced was blood. The CDR3 DNA reads as TGTGCCATCAGTCTGGACAGGGTCGGGAATCAGCCCCAGCATTTT. Encoded protein: CAISLDRVGNQPQHF.